Many counts were recorded for the clone carrying this T cell receptor (beta chain). Its antigen is currently unknown. The CDR3 runs to 15 residues. The ends were cut back, 4 bases at V and 0 bases at J, with 10 bases in the middle. CDR1 is SGHDT and CDR2 is YYEEEE in the germline V gene. The study profiled TCR beta VDJ and CDR3 using genomic DNA as template. MiXCR was run by TCRdb on the reads, yielding one entry per CDR3 protein. This sample carries under 200,000 distinct CDR3 sequences, approximately 48% of them seen once, and the ten largest clones take about 1.7%. The sample belongs to a study of CD8+CD57+ T cells in acquired aplastic anemia. At the level of the study: Mean DNA quantity obtained from sorted CD4+ and CD8+ cells was 3 to 3.5 ug. Study outcomes and limitations: The number of CD8+ CDR3 sequences shared by patients and controls was approximately 30.

Flow cytometry had shown expanded CD8+CD57+ cells in the patients chosen for sequencing. No patient had been given any therapy when blood was sampled. The chain links TRBV5-6 to TRBJ1-4; the D is unclear. This TCR was recovered from a human donor with aplastic anemia. The sequenced sample consisted of sorted CD4+, CD8+, or CD8+CD57+ T cells (not recorded which) from PBMCs. The CDR3 DNA is TGTGCCAGCAGCCCGCCCCCTGCAACTAATGAAAAACTGTTTTTT. Its protein product is CASSPPPATNEKLFF.